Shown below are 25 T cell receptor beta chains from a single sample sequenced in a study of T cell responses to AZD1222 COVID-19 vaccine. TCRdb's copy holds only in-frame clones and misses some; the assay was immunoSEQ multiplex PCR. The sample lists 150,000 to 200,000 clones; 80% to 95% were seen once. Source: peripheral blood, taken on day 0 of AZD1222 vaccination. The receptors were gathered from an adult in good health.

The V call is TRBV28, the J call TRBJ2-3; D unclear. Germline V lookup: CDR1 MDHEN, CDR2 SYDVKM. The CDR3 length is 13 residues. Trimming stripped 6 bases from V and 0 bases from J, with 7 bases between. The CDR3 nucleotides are TGTGCCAGCAGGAGGCCGAGCACAGATACGCAGTATTTT. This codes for CASRRPSTDTQYF.

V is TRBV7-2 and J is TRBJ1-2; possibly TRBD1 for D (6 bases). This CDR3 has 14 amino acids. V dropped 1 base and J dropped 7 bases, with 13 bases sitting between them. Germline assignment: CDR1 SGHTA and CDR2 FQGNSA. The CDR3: CASSLGGQGLGYTF. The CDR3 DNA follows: TGTGCCAGCAGCTTAGGGGGGCAGGGTCTTGGCTACACCTTC.

The CDR3 protein is CASSSSAGDYGYTF. CDR3 DNA sequence: TGTGCCAGCAGCTCCTCCGCAGGGGACTATGGCTACACCTTC. The rearrangement joins TRBV4-2 to TRBJ1-2, with a possible D match to TRBD1 (6 bases). CDR3 length: 14 amino acids. V lost 5 bases, J lost 3 bases, and 13 bases lay in between. Looked up from germline, CDR1 is LGHNA and CDR2 is YNFKEQ.

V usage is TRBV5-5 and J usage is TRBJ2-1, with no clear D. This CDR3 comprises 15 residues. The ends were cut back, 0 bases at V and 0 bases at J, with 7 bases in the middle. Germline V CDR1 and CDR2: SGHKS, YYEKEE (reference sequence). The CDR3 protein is CASSLEVSSYNEQFF. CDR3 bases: TGTGCCAGCAGCTTGGAGGTGAGCTCCTACAATGAGCAGTTCTTC.

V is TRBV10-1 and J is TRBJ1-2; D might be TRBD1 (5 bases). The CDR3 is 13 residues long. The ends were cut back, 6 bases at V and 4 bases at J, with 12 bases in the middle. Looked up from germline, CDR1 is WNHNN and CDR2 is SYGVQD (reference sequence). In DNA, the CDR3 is TGCGCCAGCAGCCCCGACAGAAGCTATGGCTACACCTTC. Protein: CASSPDRSYGYTF.

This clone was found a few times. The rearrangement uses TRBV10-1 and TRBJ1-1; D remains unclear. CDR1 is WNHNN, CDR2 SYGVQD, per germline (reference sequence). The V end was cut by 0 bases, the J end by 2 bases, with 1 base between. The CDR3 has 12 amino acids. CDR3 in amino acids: CASSESNTEAFF. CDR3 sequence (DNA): TGCGCCAGCAGTGAGTCCAACACTGAAGCTTTCTTT.

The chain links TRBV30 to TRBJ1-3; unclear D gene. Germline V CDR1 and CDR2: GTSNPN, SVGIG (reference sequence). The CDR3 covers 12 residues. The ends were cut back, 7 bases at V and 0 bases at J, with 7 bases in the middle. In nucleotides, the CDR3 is TGTGCCTCGGACTTCTCTGGAAACACCATATATTTT. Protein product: CASDFSGNTIYF.

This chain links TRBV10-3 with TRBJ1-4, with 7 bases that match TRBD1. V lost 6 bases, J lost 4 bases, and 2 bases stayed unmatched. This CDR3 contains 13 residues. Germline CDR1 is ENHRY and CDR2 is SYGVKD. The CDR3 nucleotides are TGTGCCATCAGGGCAGGGGGTAATGAAAAACTGTTTTTT. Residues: CAIRAGGNEKLFF.

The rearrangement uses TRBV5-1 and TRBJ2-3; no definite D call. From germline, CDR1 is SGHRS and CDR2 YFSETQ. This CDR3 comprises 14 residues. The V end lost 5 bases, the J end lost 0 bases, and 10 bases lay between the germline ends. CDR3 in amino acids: CASSDTGSTDTQYF. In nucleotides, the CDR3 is TGCGCCAGCAGTGACACCGGGAGCACAGATACGCAGTATTTT.

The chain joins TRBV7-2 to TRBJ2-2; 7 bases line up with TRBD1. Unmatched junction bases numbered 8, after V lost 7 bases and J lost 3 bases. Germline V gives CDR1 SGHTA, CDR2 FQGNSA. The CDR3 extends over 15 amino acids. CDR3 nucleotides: TGTGCCAGCACCAAAATACAGGGGTACACCGGGGAGCTGTTTTTT. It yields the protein CASTKIQGYTGELFF.

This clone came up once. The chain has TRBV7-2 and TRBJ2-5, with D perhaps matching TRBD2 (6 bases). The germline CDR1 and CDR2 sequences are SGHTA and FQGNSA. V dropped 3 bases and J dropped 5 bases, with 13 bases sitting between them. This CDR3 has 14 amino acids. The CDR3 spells CASSLGTFLETQYF. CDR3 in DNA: TGTGCCAGCAGCTTGGGGACTTTCTTGGAGACCCAGTACTTC.

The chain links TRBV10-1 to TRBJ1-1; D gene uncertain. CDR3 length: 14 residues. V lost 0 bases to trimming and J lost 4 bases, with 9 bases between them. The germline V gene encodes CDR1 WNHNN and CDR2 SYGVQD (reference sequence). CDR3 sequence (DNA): TGCGCCAGCAGTGAGTCCCGGGGAATCACTGAAGCTTTCTTT. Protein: CASSESRGITEAFF.

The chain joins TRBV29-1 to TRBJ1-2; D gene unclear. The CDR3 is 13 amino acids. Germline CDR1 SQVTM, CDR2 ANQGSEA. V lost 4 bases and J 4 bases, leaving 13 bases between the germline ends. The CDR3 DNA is TGCAGCGTTGGTGACGGACGGGGCTATGGCTACACCTTC. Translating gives CSVGDGRGYGYTF. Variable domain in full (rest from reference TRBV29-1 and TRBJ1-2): SAVISQKPSRDICQRGTSLTIQCQVDSQVTMMFWYRQQPGQSLTLIATANQGSEATYESGFVIDKFPISRPNLTFSTLTVSNMSPEDSSIYLCSVGDGRGYGYTFGSGTRLTVV.

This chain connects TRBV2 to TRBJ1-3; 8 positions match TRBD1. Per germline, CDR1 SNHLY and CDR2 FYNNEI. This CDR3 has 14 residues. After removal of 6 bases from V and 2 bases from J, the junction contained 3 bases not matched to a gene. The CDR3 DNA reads TGTGCCAGCAGGGACAGGGCTACTGGAAACACCATATATTTT. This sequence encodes CASRDRATGNTIYF. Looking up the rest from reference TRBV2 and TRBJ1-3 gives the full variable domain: EPEVTQTPSHQVTQMGQEVILRCVPISNHLYFYWYRQILGQKVEFLVSFYNNEISEKSEIFDDQFSVERPDGSNFTLKIRSTKLEDSAMYFCASRDRATGNTIYFGEGSWLTVV.

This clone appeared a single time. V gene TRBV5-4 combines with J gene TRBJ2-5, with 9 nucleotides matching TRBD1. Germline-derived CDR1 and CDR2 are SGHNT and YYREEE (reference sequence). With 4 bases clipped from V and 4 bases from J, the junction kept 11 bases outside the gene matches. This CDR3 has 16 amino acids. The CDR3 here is CASSPPQQGARETQYF. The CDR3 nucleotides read TGTGCCAGCAGCCCCCCCCAACAGGGGGCCAGAGAGACCCAGTACTTC.

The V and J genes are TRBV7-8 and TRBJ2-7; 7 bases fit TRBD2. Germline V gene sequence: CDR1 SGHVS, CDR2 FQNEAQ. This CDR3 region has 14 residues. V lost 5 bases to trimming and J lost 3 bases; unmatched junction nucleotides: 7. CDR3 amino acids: CASSPSGTHYEQYF. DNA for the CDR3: TGTGCCAGCAGCCCCAGCGGGACTCACTACGAGCAGTACTTC.

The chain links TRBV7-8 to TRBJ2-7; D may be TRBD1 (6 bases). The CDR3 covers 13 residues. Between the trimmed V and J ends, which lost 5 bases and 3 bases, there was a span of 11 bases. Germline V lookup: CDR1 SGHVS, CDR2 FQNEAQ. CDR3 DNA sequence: TGTGCCAGCAGCACGGGACAAGTCTACGAGCAGTACTTC. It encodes CASSTGQVYEQYF.

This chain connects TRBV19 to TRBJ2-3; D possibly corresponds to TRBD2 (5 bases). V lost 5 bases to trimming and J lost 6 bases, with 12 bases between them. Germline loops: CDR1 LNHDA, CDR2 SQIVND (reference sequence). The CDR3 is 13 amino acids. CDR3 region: CASSSDRRDTQYF. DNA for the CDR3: TGTGCCAGTAGTTCGGACCGGAGGGATACGCAGTATTTT.

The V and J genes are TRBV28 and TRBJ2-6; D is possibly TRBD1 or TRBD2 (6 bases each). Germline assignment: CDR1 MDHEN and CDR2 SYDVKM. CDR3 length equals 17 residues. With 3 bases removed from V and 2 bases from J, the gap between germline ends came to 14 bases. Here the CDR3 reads CASSFQGGSAGANVLTF. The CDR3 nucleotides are TGTGCCAGCAGTTTCCAAGGGGGGTCGGCTGGGGCCAACGTCCTGACTTTC. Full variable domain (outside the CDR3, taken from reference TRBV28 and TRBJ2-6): DVKVTQSSRYLVKRTGEKVFLECVQDMDHENMFWYRQDPGLGLRLIYFSYDVKMKEKGDIPEGYSVSREKKERFSLILESASTNQTSMYLCASSFQGGSAGANVLTFGAGSRLTVL.

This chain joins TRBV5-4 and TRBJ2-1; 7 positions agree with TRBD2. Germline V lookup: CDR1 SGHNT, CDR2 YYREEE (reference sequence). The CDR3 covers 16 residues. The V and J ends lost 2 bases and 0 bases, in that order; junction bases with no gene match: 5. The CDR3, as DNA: TGTGCCAGCAGCTTAGGGCGGGGGAACTCCTACAATGAGCAGTTCTTC. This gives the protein CASSLGRGNSYNEQFF.

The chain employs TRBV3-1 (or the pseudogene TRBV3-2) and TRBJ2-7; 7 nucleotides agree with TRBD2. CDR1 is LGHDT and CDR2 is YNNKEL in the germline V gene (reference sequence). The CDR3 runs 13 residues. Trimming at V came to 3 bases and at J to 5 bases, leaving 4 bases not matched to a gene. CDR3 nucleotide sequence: TGTGCCAGCAGCCAGGGGACTACCAACGAGCAGTACTTC. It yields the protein CASSQGTTNEQYF.

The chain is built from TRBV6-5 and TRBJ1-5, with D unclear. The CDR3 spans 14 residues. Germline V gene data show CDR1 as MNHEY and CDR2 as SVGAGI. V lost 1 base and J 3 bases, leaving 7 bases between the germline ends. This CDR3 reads CASSYYGFNQPQHF. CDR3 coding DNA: TGTGCCAGCAGTTACTACGGCTTCAATCAGCCCCAGCATTTT.

The CDR3 here is CASSWDPNYGYTF. CDR3 coding DNA: TGTGCCAGCAGTTGGGACCCTAACTATGGCTACACCTTC. The rearrangement uses TRBV12-3 or TRBV12-4 and TRBJ1-2; D possibly corresponds to TRBD1 (5 bases). The CDR3 is 13 residues long. V gave up 4 bases and J gave up 0 bases, with 6 bases separating them.

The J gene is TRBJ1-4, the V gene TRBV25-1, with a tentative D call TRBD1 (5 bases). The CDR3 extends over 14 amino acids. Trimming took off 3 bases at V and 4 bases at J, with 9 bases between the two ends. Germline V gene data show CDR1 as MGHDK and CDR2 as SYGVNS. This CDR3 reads CASSDVGGNEKLFF. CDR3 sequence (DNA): TGTGCCAGCAGTGATGTGGGGGGTAATGAAAAACTGTTTTTT.

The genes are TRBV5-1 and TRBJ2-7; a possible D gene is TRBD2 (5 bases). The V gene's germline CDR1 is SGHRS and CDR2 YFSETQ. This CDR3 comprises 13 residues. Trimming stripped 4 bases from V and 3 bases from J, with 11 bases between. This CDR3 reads CASSPTSSYEQYF. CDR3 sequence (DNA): TGCGCCAGCAGCCCTACTAGTAGCTACGAGCAGTACTTC.